This entry concerns a single TCR beta chain. This clone's antigen is unknown. No base-level quality is on record; no much larger clone is a single base apart. Patients with ophthalmopathy had moderately to severely active disease, with a Clinical Activity Score of 3 or more, a NOSPECS grade of 4 or more, and a disease duration of less than 3 months. Anyone with other autoimmune diseases, uncontrolled infections, pregnancy or lactation was excluded from the study. Clinical symptoms, serum thyroxine, TRAb, thyroid ultrasound and orbital computed tomography were used for diagnosis. Using Ficoll-Paque density gradient centrifugation, PBMCs were isolated from over 8.5 ml of fresh peripheral blood. Total RNA was extracted with Trizol reagent and quality-checked on an Agilent 2100 Bioanalyzer. The CDR3, from cysteine to phenylalanine, totals 11 residues. Only the CDR3 DNA is retained, 33 bases long and in frame from the first base. CDR1 and CDR2, per the germline V gene (reference sequence), are DFQATT and SNEGSKA. At the junction V is shortened by 7 bases and J by 3 bases, with 10 bases in between.

For repertoire sequencing, TCR beta CDR3 regions were amplified from RNA transcripts. The first round of RT-PCR was done with HTBI primers and the Qiagen OneStep RT-PCR kit, and was followed by a second round of multiplex PCR, then size selection and purification. The libraries underwent paired-end sequencing with 100 bp reads on an Illumina HiSeq2000. In the authors' own workflow: Reads were processed with SOAPnuke, discarding reads with adapters, uncalled bases, mean Phred below 15, or no exact constant-primer or identifier match. High-quality paired reads were merged with COPE v1.2.5. Each unique nucleotide sequence was treated as a clonotype, and MiTCR v1.1 was used to align the clonotypes to the IMGT TRB V, D and J references. Only V-J combinations with frequency above 0.0001 were analysed, covering more than 99% of repertoires. For each V-J combination, a TCR clonal expansion and chaos score was defined as the ratio of F50 clonal expansion to chaos observed in the TCRdist matrix. Welch's t-statistics and random forest were used to narrow the features down to more than 10 V-J combinations, which were then fed into a naive Bayes classifier. Thyroid-blood repertoire similarity was quantified with the Morisita-Horn index. TCRdb reanalyzed the raw reads on its own, using fastp at Q25 for trimming and MiXCR for clone calling, and kept in-frame beta chains. One record per CDR3 amino acid sequence lists the most common genes and DNA. Here the V and J calls rest on TCRdb's processing, not on the authors' analysis. The sample records some 250,000 distinct CDR3 sequences, around 50% of which are singletons. The ten largest make up less than 60% of the sample.

This entry is derived from a study of Graves' ophthalmopathy and Graves' hyperthyroidism (dated by TCRdb to between 2018 and 2020). With regard to the full study: Peripheral blood samples were taken at the time of initial diagnosis, before any treatment was given. In roughly six hyperthyroidism patients, the T-cell repertoire of thyroid tissue was compared with the T-cell repertoire of blood. A discovery set of 90 to 100 patients (43 ophthalmopathy, some 58 stable hyperthyroidism) was enrolled to explore V-J signatures distinguishing ophthalmopathy from hyperthyroidism. The study used TCR beta repertoire signatures to distinguish Graves' ophthalmopathy from Graves' hyperthyroidism and to predict progression to ophthalmopathy. After sampling, hyperthyroidism patients received methimazole starting at 30 mg daily, and ophthalmopathy patients received high-dose intravenous methylprednisolone. In total, 135 blood samples were TCR-sequenced: 40 to 45 ophthalmopathy, some 72 hyperthyroidism and about 17 hyperthyroidism-to-ophthalmopathy patients. The independent validation cohort included roughly 19 hyperthyroidism patients plus 17 patients who later progressed from hyperthyroidism to ophthalmopathy.

The study at large found these results: No statistical method was used to predetermine the sample size, and group allocation was not hidden from the investigators. In validation, the model predicted ophthalmopathy progression with less than 71% sensitivity and roughly 72% specificity; roughly eleven predicted patients were CT-confirmed with GO in a median of approximately six months. Most expanded thyroid clonotypes with a frequency above 0.001 also appeared in blood, which suggests that blood repertoires may reflect the immune response in the thyroid. In cross-validation, the 13-signature model distinguished ophthalmopathy from stable hyperthyroidism with 85% to 90% sensitivity and around 81% specificity, and in the test set the corresponding values were approximately 80% and 68%.

This TCR was recovered from an adult man with Graves' ophthalmopathy. This chain joins TRBV20-1 to TRBJ2-7; a weak D assignment points to TRBD1 (5 bases agree). Sequencing was performed on peripheral blood. The sequenced DNA is TGCAGTGGGCGAGACAGCTACGAGCAGTACTTC. It encodes CSGRDSYEQYF.